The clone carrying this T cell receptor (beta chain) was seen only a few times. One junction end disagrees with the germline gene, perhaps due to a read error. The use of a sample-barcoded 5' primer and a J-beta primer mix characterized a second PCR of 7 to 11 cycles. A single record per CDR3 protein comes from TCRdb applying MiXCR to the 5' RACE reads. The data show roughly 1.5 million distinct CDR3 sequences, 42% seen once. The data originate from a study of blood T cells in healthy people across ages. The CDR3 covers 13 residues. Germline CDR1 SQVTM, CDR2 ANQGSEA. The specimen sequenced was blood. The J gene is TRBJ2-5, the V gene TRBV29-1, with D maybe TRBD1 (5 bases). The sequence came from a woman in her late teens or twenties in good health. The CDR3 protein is CSVVKQAQDTQYF. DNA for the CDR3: TGCAGCGTTGTAAAACAGGCCCAAGACACCCAGTACTTC.